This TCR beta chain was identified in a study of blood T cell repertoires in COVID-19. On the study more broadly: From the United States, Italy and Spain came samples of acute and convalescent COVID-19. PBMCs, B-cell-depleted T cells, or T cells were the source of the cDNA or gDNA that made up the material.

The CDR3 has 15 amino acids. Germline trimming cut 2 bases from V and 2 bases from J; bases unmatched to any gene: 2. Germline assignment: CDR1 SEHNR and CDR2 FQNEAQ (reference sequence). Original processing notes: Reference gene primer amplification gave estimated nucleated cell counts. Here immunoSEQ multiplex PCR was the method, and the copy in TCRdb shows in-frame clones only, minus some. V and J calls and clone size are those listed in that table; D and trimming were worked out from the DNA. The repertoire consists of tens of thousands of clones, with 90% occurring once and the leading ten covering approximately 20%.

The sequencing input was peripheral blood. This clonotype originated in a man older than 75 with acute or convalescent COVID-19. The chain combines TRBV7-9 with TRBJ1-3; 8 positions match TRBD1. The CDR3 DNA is TGTGCCAGCAGCTTAAGCAGGGGGCCTGGAAACACCATATATTTT. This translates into CASSLSRGPGNTIYF.